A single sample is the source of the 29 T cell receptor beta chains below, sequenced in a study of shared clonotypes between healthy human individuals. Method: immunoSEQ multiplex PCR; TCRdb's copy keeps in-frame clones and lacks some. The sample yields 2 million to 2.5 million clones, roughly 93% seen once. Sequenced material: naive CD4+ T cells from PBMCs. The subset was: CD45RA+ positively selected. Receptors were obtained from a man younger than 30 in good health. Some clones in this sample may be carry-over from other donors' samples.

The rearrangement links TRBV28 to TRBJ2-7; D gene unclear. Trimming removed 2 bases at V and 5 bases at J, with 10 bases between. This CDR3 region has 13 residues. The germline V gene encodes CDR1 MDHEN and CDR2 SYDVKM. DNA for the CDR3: TGTGCCAGCAGTTTAGGGTCCACCAACGAGCAGTACTTC. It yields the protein CASSLGSTNEQYF.

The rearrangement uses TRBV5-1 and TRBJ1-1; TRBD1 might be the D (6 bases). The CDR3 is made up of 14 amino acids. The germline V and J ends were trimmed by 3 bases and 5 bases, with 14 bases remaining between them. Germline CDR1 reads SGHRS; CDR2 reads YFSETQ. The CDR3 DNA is TGCGCCAGCAGCTCACTGCAGGGACATACTGAAGCTTTCTTT. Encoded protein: CASSSLQGHTEAFF.

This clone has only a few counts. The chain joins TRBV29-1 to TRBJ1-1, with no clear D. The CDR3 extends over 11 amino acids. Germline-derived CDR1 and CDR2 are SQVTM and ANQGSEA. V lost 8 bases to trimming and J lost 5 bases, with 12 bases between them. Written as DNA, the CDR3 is TGCAGCTCCGGGGAAGTAACTGAAGCTTTCTTT. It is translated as CSSGEVTEAFF.

Written as DNA, the CDR3 is TGTGCCAGCACCGACTCCAACTCTGGAAACACCATATATTTT. This codes for CASTDSNSGNTIYF. The rearrangement links TRBV25-1 to TRBJ1-3; the D is unclear. Germline CDR1 is MGHDK and CDR2 is SYGVNS. V gave up 7 bases and J gave up 0 bases, with 10 bases separating them. CDR3 length: 14 amino acids.

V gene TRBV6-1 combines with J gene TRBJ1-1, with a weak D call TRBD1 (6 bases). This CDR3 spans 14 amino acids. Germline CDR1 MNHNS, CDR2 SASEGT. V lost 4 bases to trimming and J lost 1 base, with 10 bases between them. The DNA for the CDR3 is TGTGCCAGCAGTGCAGGGGACACGAACACTGAAGCTTTCTTT. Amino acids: CASSAGDTNTEAFF.

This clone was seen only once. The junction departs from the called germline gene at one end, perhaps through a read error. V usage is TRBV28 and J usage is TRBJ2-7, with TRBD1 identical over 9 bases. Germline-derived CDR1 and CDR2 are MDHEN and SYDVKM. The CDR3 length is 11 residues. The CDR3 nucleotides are TGTGCCAGCAGCTCGGACAGGGGACACTTCTTC. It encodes CASSSDRGHFF. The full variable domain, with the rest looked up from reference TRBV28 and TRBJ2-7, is DVKVTQSSRYLVKRTGEKVFLECVQDMDHENMFWYRQDPGLGLRLIYFSYDVKMKEKGDIPEGYSVSREKKERFSLILESASTNQTSMYLCASSSDRGHFFGPGTRLTVT.

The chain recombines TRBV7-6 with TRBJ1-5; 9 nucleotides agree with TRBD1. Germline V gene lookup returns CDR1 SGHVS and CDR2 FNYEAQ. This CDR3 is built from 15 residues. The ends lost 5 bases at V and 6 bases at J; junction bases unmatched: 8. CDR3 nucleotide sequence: TGTGCCAGCAGCCCGACAGGGGGGTCTGGTCAGCCCCAGCATTTT. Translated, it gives CASSPTGGSGQPQHF. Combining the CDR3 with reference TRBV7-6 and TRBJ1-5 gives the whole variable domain GAGVSQSPRYKVTKRGQDVALRCDPISGHVSLYWYRQALGQGPEFLTYFNYEAQQDKSGLPNDRFSAERPEGSISTLTIQRTEQRDSAMYRCASSPTGGSGQPQHFGDGTRLSIL.

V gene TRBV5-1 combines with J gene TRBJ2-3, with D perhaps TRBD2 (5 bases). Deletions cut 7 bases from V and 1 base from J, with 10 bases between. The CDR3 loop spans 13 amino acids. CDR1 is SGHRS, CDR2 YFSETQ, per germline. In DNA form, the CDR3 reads TGCGCCAGCGGGGAGAGGGGCACAGATACGCAGTATTTT. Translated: CASGERGTDTQYF.

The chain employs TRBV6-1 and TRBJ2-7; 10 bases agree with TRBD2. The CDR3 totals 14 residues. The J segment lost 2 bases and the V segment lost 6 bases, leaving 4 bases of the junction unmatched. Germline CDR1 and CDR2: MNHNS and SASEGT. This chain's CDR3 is CASRSGGGTYEQYF. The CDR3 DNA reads TGTGCCAGCAGGAGCGGGGGGGGAACCTACGAGCAGTACTTC.

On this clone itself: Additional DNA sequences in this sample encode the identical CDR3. CDR3 in amino acids: CASSEDRNTEAFF. In DNA form, the CDR3 reads TGTGCCAGCAGTGAGGACAGGAACACTGAAGCTTTCTTT. The rearrangement links TRBV6-4 to TRBJ1-1, with D possibly TRBD1 on 6 matching bases. CDR1 is MRHNA and CDR2 is SNTAGT in the germline V gene. CDR3 length equals 13 residues. Trimming removed 3 bases at V and 1 base at J, with 6 bases between.

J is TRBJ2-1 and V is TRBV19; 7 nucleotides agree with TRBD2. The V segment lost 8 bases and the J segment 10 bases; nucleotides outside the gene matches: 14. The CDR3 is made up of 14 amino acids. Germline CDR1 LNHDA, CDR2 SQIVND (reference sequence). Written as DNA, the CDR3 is TGTGCCAGTCGCCCCGGGACTATAAACGGGGAGCAGTTCTTC. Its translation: CASRPGTINGEQFF.

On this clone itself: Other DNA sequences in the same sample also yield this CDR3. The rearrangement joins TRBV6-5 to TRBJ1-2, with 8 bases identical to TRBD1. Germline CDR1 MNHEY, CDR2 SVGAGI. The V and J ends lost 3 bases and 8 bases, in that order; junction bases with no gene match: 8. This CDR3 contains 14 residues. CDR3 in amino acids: CASSYGQGARGYTF. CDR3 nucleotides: TGTGCCAGCAGTTATGGGCAGGGGGCGCGCGGCTACACCTTC.

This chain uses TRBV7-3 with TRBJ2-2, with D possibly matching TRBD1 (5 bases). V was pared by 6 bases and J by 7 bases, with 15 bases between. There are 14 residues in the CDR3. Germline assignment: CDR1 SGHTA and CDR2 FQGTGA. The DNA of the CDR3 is TGTGCCAGCAGTCAAAGCCAGGGTGGCGGGGAGCTGTTTTTT. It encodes CASSQSQGGGELFF.

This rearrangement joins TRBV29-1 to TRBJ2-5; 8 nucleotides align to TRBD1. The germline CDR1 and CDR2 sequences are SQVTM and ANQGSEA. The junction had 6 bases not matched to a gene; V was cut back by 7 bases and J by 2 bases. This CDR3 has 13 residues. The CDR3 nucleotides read TGCAGCGGGCAGGGGGCGAGTCAAGAGACCCAGTACTTC. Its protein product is CSGQGASQETQYF.

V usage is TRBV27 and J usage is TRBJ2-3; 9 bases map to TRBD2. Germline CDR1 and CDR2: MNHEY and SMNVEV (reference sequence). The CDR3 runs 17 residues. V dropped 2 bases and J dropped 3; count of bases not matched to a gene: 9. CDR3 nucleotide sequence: TGTGCCAGCAGTTTAGGGGGACGGACTAGCGATACAGATACGCAGTATTTT. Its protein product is CASSLGGRTSDTDTQYF.

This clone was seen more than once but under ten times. CDR3 coding DNA: TGTGCCAGCAGTGATCGAGGGTCTAGCACTGAAGCTTTCTTT. It yields the protein CASSDRGSSTEAFF. This sequence joins TRBV2 and TRBJ1-1; D is undetermined. The germline CDR1 and CDR2 sequences are SNHLY and FYNNEI. The CDR3 loop spans 14 amino acids. Trimming took 3 bases from V and 4 from J, leaving 12 bases between them.

CDR3 DNA: TGTGCCACCCACGGGTCTTTCAATCAGCCCCAGCATTTT. Its protein product is CATHGSFNQPQHF. The chain joins TRBV10-3 to TRBJ1-5; no reliable D call. This CDR3 spans 13 amino acids. Germline V gene data show CDR1 as ENHRY and CDR2 as SYGVKD. V was clipped by 10 bases and J by 3 bases, with 13 bases between them.

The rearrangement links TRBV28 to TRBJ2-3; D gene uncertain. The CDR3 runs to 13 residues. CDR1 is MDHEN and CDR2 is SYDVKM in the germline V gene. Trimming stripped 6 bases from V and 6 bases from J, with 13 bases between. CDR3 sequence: CASSPPSLDTQYF. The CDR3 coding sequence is TGTGCCAGCAGCCCTCCCTCCCTTGATACGCAGTATTTT.

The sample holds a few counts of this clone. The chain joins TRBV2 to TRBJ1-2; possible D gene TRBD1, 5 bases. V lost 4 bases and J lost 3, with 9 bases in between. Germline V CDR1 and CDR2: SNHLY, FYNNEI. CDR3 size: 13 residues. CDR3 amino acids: CASSVGQHYGYTF. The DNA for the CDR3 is TGTGCCAGCAGTGTTGGACAACACTATGGCTACACCTTC. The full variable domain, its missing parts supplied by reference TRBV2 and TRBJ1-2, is EPEVTQTPSHQVTQMGQEVILRCVPISNHLYFYWYRQILGQKVEFLVSFYNNEISEKSEIFDDQFSVERPDGSNFTLKIRSTKLEDSAMYFCASSVGQHYGYTFGSGTRLTVV.

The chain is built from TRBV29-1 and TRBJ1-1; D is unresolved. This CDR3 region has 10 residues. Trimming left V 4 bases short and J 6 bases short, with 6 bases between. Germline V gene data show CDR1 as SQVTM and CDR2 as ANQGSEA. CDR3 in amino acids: CSVGYAEAFF. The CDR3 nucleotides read TGCAGCGTTGGGTACGCTGAAGCTTTCTTT. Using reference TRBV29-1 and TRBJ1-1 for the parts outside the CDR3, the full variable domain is SAVISQKPSRDICQRGTSLTIQCQVDSQVTMMFWYRQQPGQSLTLIATANQGSEATYESGFVIDKFPISRPNLTFSTLTVSNMSPEDSSIYLCSVGYAEAFFGQGTRLTVV.

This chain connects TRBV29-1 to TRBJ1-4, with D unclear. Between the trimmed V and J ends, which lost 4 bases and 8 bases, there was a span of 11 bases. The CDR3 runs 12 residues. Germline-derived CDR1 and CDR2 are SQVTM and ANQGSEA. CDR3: CSVVGLDEKLFF. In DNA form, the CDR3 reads TGCAGCGTTGTGGGGTTGGACGAAAAACTGTTTTTT.

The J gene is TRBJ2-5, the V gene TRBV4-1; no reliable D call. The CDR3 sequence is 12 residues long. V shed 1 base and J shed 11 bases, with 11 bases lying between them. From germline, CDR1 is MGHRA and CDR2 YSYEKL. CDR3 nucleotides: TGCGCCAGCAGCCAAGTTCTTGAGAAGCAGTACTTC. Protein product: CASSQVLEKQYF.

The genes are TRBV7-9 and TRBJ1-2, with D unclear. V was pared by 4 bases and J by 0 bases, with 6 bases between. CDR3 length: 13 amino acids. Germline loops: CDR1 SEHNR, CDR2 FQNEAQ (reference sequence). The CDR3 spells CASSSSSNYGYTF. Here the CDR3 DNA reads TGTGCCAGCAGCTCCAGCTCTAACTATGGCTACACCTTC.

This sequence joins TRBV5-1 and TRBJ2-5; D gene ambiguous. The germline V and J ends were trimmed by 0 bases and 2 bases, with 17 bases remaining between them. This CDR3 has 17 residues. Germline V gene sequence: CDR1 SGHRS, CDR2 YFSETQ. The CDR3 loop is CASSLGFVGFRQETQYF. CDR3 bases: TGCGCCAGCAGCTTGGGGTTCGTAGGGTTTCGGCAAGAGACCCAGTACTTC.

CDR3 region: CSAKPGLLAYF. The CDR3 nucleotides are TGCAGTGCGAAACCGGGACTCCTAGCGTACTTC. The chain recombines TRBV20-1 with TRBJ2-4; D possibly corresponds to TRBD2 (6 bases). CDR3 size: 11 residues. Germline CDR1 DFQATT, CDR2 SNEGSKA (reference sequence). V was pared by 6 bases and J by 15 bases, with 18 bases between.

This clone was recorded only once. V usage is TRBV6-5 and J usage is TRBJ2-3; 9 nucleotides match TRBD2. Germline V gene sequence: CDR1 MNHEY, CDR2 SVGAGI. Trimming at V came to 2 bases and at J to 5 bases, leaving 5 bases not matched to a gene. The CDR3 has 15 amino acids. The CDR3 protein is CASSYVAGAKDTQYF. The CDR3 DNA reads TGTGCCAGCAGTTACGTAGCGGGAGCGAAAGATACGCAGTATTTT.

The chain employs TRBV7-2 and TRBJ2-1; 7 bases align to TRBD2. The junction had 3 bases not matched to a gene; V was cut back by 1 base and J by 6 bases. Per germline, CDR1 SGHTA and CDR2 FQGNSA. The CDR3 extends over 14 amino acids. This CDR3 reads CASSLGLAPNEQFF. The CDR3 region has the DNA TGTGCCAGCAGCTTAGGACTAGCACCCAATGAGCAGTTCTTC.

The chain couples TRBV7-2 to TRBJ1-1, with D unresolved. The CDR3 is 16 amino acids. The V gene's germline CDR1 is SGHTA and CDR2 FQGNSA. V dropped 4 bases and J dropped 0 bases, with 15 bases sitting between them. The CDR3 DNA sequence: TGTGCCAGCAGCTCGCAAGCAGCCAGATTGAACACTGAAGCTTTCTTT. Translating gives CASSSQAARLNTEAFF.

The CDR3 DNA reads TGTGCCAGCTCACCGTCAGACTACTACAATTATAACGAGCAGTACTTC. Translated: CASSPSDYYNYNEQYF. V and J are TRBV18 and TRBJ2-7; the D gene is possibly TRBD2 (5 bases). Trimming left V 3 bases short and J 5 bases short, with 20 bases between. The CDR3 contains 16 residues. Germline V gene data show CDR1 as KGHSH and CDR2 as LQKENI. Using reference TRBV18 and TRBJ2-7 for the parts outside the CDR3, the full variable domain is NAGVMQNPRHLVRRRGQEARLRCSPMKGHSHVYWYRQLPEEGLKFMVYLQKENIIDESGMPKERFSAEFPKEGPSILRIQQVVRGDSAAYFCASSPSDYYNYNEQYFGPGTRLTVT.